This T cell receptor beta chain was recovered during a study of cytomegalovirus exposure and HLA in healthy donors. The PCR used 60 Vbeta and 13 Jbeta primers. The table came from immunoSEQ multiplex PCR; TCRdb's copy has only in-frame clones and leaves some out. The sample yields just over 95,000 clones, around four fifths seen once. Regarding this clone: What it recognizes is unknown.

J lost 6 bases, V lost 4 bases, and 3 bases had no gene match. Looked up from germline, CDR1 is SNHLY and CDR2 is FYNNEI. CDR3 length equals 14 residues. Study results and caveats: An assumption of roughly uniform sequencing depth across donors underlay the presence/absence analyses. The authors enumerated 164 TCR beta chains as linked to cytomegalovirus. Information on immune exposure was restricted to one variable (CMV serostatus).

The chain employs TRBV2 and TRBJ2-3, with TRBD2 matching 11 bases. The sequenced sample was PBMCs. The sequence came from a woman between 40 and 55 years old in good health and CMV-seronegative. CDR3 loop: CASSGLAGGDTQYF. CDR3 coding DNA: TGTGCCAGCAGTGGGCTAGCGGGGGGTGATACGCAGTATTTT.